This paragraph covers one T cell receptor beta chain sequence. V shed 7 bases and J 2 bases; nucleotides not matched to a gene: 12. This CDR3 has 16 amino acids. In germline, CDR1 is KGHSH, CDR2 LQKENI. This entry is derived from a study of cytomegalovirus exposure and HLA in healthy donors. Amplification used 60 Vbeta primers and 13 Jbeta primers. Sequenced by immunoSEQ multiplex PCR; TCRdb stores in-frame clones only, minus some. The repertoire has about 210,000 clones, approximately 80% of them found once; the top ten carry about 10%. The rearrangement links TRBV18 to TRBJ2-5; 8 nucleotides match TRBD1. The sequenced sample was PBMCs. This clonotype was obtained from a woman between 45 and 60 years old in good health and CMV-seropositive. For the CDR3, the DNA is TGTGCCAGCTGCCCAGGACAGGGACACTTACAAGAGACCCAGTACTTC. Protein: CASCPGQGHLQETQYF.